This is a list of T cell receptor beta chains from one sample in a study of glioma-infiltrating T cells. One entry per CDR3 protein results from TCRdb running MiXCR on the multiplex PCR reads. The table shows roughly 200,000 distinct CDR3 sequences, with more than 30% occurring only once. The sequenced material came from glioma tissue, nonneoplastic brain tissue, or PBMCs (not recorded which). The receptors were sampled from a human donor with low-grade glioma or glioblastoma, undergoing nonglioma brain surgery, or in good health (not recorded which). Both conserved end residues are part of each CDR3. The order of the fields is CDR3 DNA, CDR3 protein, J gene, V gene, D gene, clone size. D genes are given only for firm matches. Rows may omit the clone size; those that give it use once, few, many or a size class.

TGTGCCAGCAGCCAAGGGGGGGCGAGACAGGGAAGGGAGACCCAGTACTTC	CASSQGGARQGRETQYF	TRBJ2-5	TRBV3-1	.	.
TGTGCCAGCAGTTACTTATCGCAGCTTTTCAAATACGAGCAGTACTTC	CASSYLSQLFKYEQYF	TRBJ2-7	TRBV6-5	.	.
TGCGCCAGCAGCCAAGGCGGGACACATGACAGCATAAACTATGGCTACACCTTC	CASSQGGTHDSINYGYTF	TRBJ1-2	TRBV4-1	.	many
TGCGCCAGCAGTACAACGAGCTCCTACAATGAGCAGTTCTTC	CASSTTSSYNEQFF	TRBJ2-1	TRBV10-2	.	many
TGTGCCAGCAGTTATTCCGCGCCTAACAGGGGCTACGAGCAGTACTTC	CASSYSAPNRGYEQYF	TRBJ2-7	TRBV6-1	TRBD1	many
TGTGCCAGCAGTCCAGGACTAGCCTACAATGAGCAGTTCTTC	CASSPGLAYNEQFF	TRBJ2-1	TRBV6-1	TRBD2	many
TGTGCCAGCAGTGAAACAGGGCAGGTAGGGGTGAACACTGAAGCTTTCTTT	CASSETGQVGVNTEAFF	TRBJ1-1	TRBV6-1	.	many
TGTGCCAGCAGTTTATTTCTGGAAGGTGACAGGGGCCCCTATGGCTACACCTTC	CASSLFLEGDRGPYGYTF	TRBJ1-2	TRBV28	TRBD1	many
TGTGCCAGCACCGTAGCTCTTCTCACAGATACGCAGTATTTT	CASTVALLTDTQYF	TRBJ2-3	TRBV7-9	.	many
TGTGCCAGTTTGGTCGGGACAGGGGCTGAAGCTTTCTTT	CASLVGTGAEAFF	TRBJ1-1	TRBV19	TRBD1	.
TGTGCCAGCAGTACAGACCGATCCGTGAATCAGCCCCAGCATTTT	CASSTDRSVNQPQHF	TRBJ1-5	TRBV6-1	.	many
TGCGCCAGCAGCCAAGCCCGGACAGTCGCCTACGAGCAGTACTTC	CASSQARTVAYEQYF	TRBJ2-7	TRBV4-3	.	.
TGCAGTGCTAGAGATCGACTAGCGGGAGTTTCCCAGTTCTTC	CSARDRLAGVSQFF	TRBJ2-1	TRBV20-1	TRBD2	.
TGTGCCAGCAGTCAGGGACATGGCTACACCTTC	CASSQGHGYTF	TRBJ1-2	TRBV6-1	.	many
TGTGCCAGCAGCTACCCGGGACTTTTCAGCTCCTACAATGAGCAGTTCTTC	CASSYPGLFSSYNEQFF	TRBJ2-1	TRBV27	.	few
TGCAGCGTCCAAGGACTAGCGGGAGTGCGGTACAATGAGCAGTTCTTC	CSVQGLAGVRYNEQFF	TRBJ2-1	TRBV29-1	TRBD2	.
TGCGCCAGCGGTTTCTTAGGGGGACAGGGATTCTACGAGCAGTACTTC	CASGFLGGQGFYEQYF	TRBJ2-7	TRBV4-1	TRBD1	.
TGTGCCAGCAGTCCCTGGACTAGCGGGCCCACGCTCCGCTCCTACAATGAGCAGTTCTTC	CASSPWTSGPTLRSYNEQFF	TRBJ2-1	TRBV6-2/TRBV6-3	TRBD2	many
TGTGCCAGCAGCTTAGGTAGCGTGAGGCGAGAGACCCAGTACTTC	CASSLGSVRRETQYF	TRBJ2-5	TRBV7-6	.	many
TGTGCCAGCAGTTACTCTTGGTCTAGCGGCACCACAGATACGCAGTATTTT	CASSYSWSSGTTDTQYF	TRBJ2-3	TRBV6-5	TRBD2	many
TGCAGTGCTAGTCAGGCTAGCGGGAGTACAGATACGCAGTATTTT	CSASQASGSTDTQYF	TRBJ2-3	TRBV20-1	TRBD2	.
TGTGCCAGCAGTTACTGGGGGACTAGCCGTTACACAGATACGCAGTATTTT	CASSYWGTSRYTDTQYF	TRBJ2-3	TRBV6-2/TRBV6-3	TRBD2	many
TGTGCCAGCAGCTTGGCGGGACGCCTGCCCAATGAGCAGTTCTTC	CASSLAGRLPNEQFF	TRBJ2-1	TRBV5-4	.	.
TGCAGTGCAAATCGAGGGGAGGGCGGGAGGAGGAGTGAGCAGTTCTTC	CSANRGEGGRRSEQFF	TRBJ2-1	TRBV20-1	TRBD2	many
TGTGCCAGCAGTTGGAACGGCGGGGCCAACGTCCTGACTTTC	CASSWNGGANVLTF	TRBJ2-6	TRBV12-3/TRBV12-4	.	few
TGTGCCAGCAGCAGCAGGGGGCAATATCAAGAGACCCAGTACTTC	CASSSRGQYQETQYF	TRBJ2-5	TRBV7-6	TRBD1	few
TGCGCCAGCAGCCAAGAATACGGTTTCGAGACCCAGTACTTC	CASSQEYGFETQYF	TRBJ2-5	TRBV4-1	.	many
TGTGCCAGCAGCCCCAGCACTAGCGGGAGGGGATACGAGCAGTACTTC	CASSPSTSGRGYEQYF	TRBJ2-7	TRBV3-1	TRBD2	few
TGTGCCAGCAGCTTCAGCGCTAGCGGGAACTACGAGCAGTACTTC	CASSFSASGNYEQYF	TRBJ2-7	TRBV7-2	TRBD2	many
TGTGCCAGCAGAAGTCAGGGAATGGACATTCAGTACTTC	CASRSQGMDIQYF	TRBJ2-4	TRBV6-1	.	many
TGCAGCGTCAAAAGTGGGGTAGGGTACGAGCAGTACTTC	CSVKSGVGYEQYF	TRBJ2-7	TRBV29-1	.	few
TGCGCCAGCAGCCAAGTCCAGGGGCTAGAGACCCAGTACTTC	CASSQVQGLETQYF	TRBJ2-5	TRBV4-3	.	few
TGTGCCTGGGCGCGGGAGTTAGAGACCCAGTACTTC	CAWARELETQYF	TRBJ2-5	TRBV12-3/TRBV12-4	TRBD2	.
TGTGCCAGCAGGAGGGACTATTCACATGAGCAGTTCTTC	CASRRDYSHEQFF	TRBJ2-1	TRBV12-3/TRBV12-4	TRBD2	many
TGTGCCAGTAGGACTAGCGCACTACTATACGAGCAGTACTTC	CASRTSALLYEQYF	TRBJ2-7	TRBV28	TRBD2	.
TGTGCCAGCTCACCAGCGACAGGTACTGAAGCTTTCTTT	CASSPATGTEAFF	TRBJ1-1	TRBV18	.	many
TGTGCCATCAGTGAGTCGATTGCCGACGAGCAGTACTTC	CAISESIADEQYF	TRBJ2-7	TRBV10-3	.	many
TGCGCCAGCAGCTTAGGGCTAGCGAGCAACACCGGGGAGCTGTTTTTT	CASSLGLASNTGELFF	TRBJ2-2	TRBV5-1	.	.